This TCR beta chain was captured in a study of PD-L1 blockade in urothelial cancer. Whole-study findings and limits: Lower than median blood TCR clonality before treatment predicted better survival.

Indicated time point: pretreatment peripheral blood. Germline V gene lookup returns CDR1 LNHDA and CDR2 SQIVND (reference sequence). Trimming took 5 bases from V and 3 from J, leaving 14 bases between them. This CDR3 contains 14 residues. Clones were sequenced by immunoSEQ multiplex PCR, and TCRdb holds only the in-frame ones, with some missing. The sample lists tens of thousands of clones, around 81% occurring once. This clone was picked up a small number of times. The target antigen is unknown. The material was PBMCs, obtained around atezolizumab (anti-PD-L1) treatment. The receptor was isolated from a man between 65 and 85 years old with urothelial cancer. The chain combines TRBV19 with TRBJ2-7; a weak D match, TRBD2 (6 bases). DNA of the CDR3: TGTGCCAGTAGTCGCCGCGGGACGGGCTACGAGCAGTACTTC. Translating gives CASSRRGTGYEQYF.